This record covers a single TCR beta chain. The antigen is undetermined. This sample stems from a study of shared clonotypes between healthy human individuals. Study summary: Three plates each covered CD4 naive and memory; CD8 naive two, CD8 memory one.

Naive CD4+ cells were CD45RA-selected; the remaining cells were memory. The genomic DNA of each subset was split evenly across several immunoSEQ plates. Sequencing used immunoSEQ multiplex PCR; TCRdb keeps in-frame clones, though not all of them. The sample yields 700,000 or so clones, 60% to 80% seen once. Study-wide results and caveats: Sequencing depth was expected to affect clonotype sharing among donors.

V shed 8 bases and J shed 5 bases, with 18 bases lying between them. Germline V gene data show CDR1 as GTSNPN and CDR2 as SVGIG (reference sequence). The CDR3 extends over 13 amino acids. The J gene is TRBJ1-1, the V gene TRBV30; weak D call: TRBD1 (6 bases). Sample: memory CD4+ T cells sorted from blood. Subset reported: CD45RA-negative fraction. This clonotype originated in a woman in her twenties or thirties in good health. This CDR3 reads CAGSQGRGTEAFF. In DNA, the CDR3 is TGTGCCGGCTCGCAGGGGCGAGGGACTGAAGCTTTCTTT.